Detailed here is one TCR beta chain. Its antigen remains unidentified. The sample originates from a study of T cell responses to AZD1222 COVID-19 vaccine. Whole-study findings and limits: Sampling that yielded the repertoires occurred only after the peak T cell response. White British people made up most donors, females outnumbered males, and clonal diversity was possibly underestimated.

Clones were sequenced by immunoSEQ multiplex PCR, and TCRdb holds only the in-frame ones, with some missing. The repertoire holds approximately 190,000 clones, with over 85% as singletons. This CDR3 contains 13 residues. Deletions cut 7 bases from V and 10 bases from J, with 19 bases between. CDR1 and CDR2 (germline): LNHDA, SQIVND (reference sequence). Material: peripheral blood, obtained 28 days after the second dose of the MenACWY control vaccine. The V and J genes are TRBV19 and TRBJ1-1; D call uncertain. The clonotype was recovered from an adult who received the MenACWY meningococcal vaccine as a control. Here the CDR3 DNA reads TGTGCCAGTACCCTATATCCCGGGTCGGGAGCTTTCTTT. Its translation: CASTLYPGSGAFF.